This TCR beta chain was profiled in a study of blood T cell repertoires in COVID-19. The CDR3 consists of 16 residues. Germline V gene data show CDR1 as LNHDA and CDR2 as SQIVND (reference sequence). V was shortened by 2 bases and J by 5 bases, with 13 bases between the two germline ends. Assay: immunoSEQ multiplex PCR; the TCRdb copy retains only in-frame clones and omits some. Of over 100,000 clones in the sample, less than 85% were seen once. This TCR derives from a woman aged 60-75 years with acute or convalescent COVID-19. V is TRBV19 and J is TRBJ1-6, with D possibly matching TRBD1 (5 bases). What was sequenced was peripheral blood. The CDR3: CASSISGDRDNSPLHF. The CDR3 DNA sequence: TGTGCCAGTAGTATATCTGGAGACAGAGATAATTCACCCCTCCACTTT.